These 17 T cell receptor beta chains share one sample of origin, sequenced in a study of cytomegalovirus exposure and HLA in healthy donors. Use of 60 Vbeta and 13 Jbeta primers characterized the PCR. The table came from immunoSEQ multiplex PCR; TCRdb's copy has only in-frame clones and leaves some out. The sample consists of fewer than 130,000 clones, 50% to 70% of them appearing once. The sample taken for sequencing was PBMCs. The receptors were sampled from a man aged 30-40 years in good health and CMV-seropositive.

The V call is TRBV5-5, the J call TRBJ1-1; no definite D call. Trimming cost V 0 bases and J 1 base, with 7 bases left between them. The CDR3 spans 14 residues. Looked up from germline, CDR1 is SGHKS and CDR2 is YYEKEE (reference sequence). CDR3 residues: CASSLEGENTEAFF. CDR3 nucleotide sequence: TGTGCCAGCAGCTTGGAAGGAGAGAACACTGAAGCTTTCTTT.

V usage is TRBV6-4 and J usage is TRBJ1-2, with no clear D. The CDR3 runs 15 residues. Per germline, CDR1 MRHNA and CDR2 SNTAGT. The V end was cut by 2 bases, the J end by 0 bases, with 10 bases between. CDR3 in DNA: TGTGCCAGCAGTGACAGGCGGAGAGCTAACTATGGCTACACCTTC. It encodes CASSDRRRANYGYTF.

V is TRBV11-1 and J is TRBJ1-1, with TRBD1 matching 7 bases. This CDR3 region has 13 residues. Trimming removed 4 bases from V and 10 bases from J; junction bases left unmatched: 9. The V gene's germline CDR1 is SGHAT and CDR2 FQDESV (reference sequence). The DNA of the CDR3 is TGTGCCAGCAGCTCCCTGAGGGGGCTAGGAGCTTTCTTT. Translation: CASSSLRGLGAFF.

This chain uses TRBV9 with TRBJ1-5; D ambiguous. Germline CDR1 reads SGDLS; CDR2 reads YYNGEE. This CDR3 comprises 16 residues. The V and J ends lost 0 bases and 0 bases respectively, with 10 bases between them. This CDR3 reads CASSVVKRVSNQPQHF. The CDR3 coding sequence is TGTGCCAGCAGCGTAGTGAAGAGGGTTAGCAATCAGCCCCAGCATTTT.

CDR3 coding DNA: TGTGCCAGCAGCTTAGATAAGGGGAATGAGCAGTTCTTC. It encodes CASSLDKGNEQFF. J is TRBJ2-1 and V is TRBV13, with D possibly matching TRBD1 (5 bases). Germline V CDR1 and CDR2: PRHDT, FYEKMQ (reference sequence). The CDR3 runs to 13 residues. V lost 1 base and J 7 bases, leaving 8 bases between the germline ends.

The rearrangement joins TRBV7-8 to TRBJ1-1, with D perhaps matching TRBD1 (5 bases). The germline gives CDR1 SGHVS, CDR2 FQNEAQ. V lost 6 bases to trimming and J lost 3 bases, with 14 bases between them. This CDR3 is 14 amino acids long. CDR3 sequence (DNA): TGTGCCAGCAGTCTAGGGGTATTGGACACTGAAGCTTTCTTT. Protein: CASSLGVLDTEAFF.

This clone has only a few counts. The chain has TRBV6-5 and TRBJ2-5; TRBD2 matches at 11 bases. From germline, CDR1 is MNHEY and CDR2 SVGAGI. The V gene end was trimmed by 10 bases and the J gene end by 2 bases; junction bases not matched to a gene: 9. This CDR3 has 15 amino acids. The CDR3 DNA reads TGTGCCACCTCTCTAGCGGGGGGTGGGCAAGAGACCCAGTACTTC. This encodes CATSLAGGGQETQYF.

This chain connects TRBV13 to TRBJ1-2, with 9 nucleotides matching TRBD1. The length of the CDR3 is 15 residues. After removal of 4 bases from V and 7 bases from J, the junction contained 10 bases not matched to a gene. Germline values: CDR1 PRHDT, CDR2 FYEKMQ (reference sequence). The CDR3 region has the DNA TGTGCCAGCAGCTCCATCCTACAGGGGGCGTTTGGCTACACCTTC. It codes for CASSSILQGAFGYTF.

The gene calls are TRBV6-5 and TRBJ2-1; TRBD2 agrees at 8 bases. CDR1 is MNHEY, CDR2 SVGAGI, per germline. The V gene end was trimmed by 4 bases and the J gene end by 1 base; junction bases not matched to a gene: 6. This CDR3 comprises 16 residues. The CDR3 DNA reads as TGTGCCAGCAGTTCGGGCGCTAGCGGGTCCTACAATGAGCAGTTCTTC. Amino acids: CASSSGASGSYNEQFF.

In its sample, this clone was seen many times. The CDR3 region is CASSLYTEAFF. In DNA, the CDR3 is TGTGCCAGCAGCTTATATACTGAAGCTTTCTTT. The chain links TRBV5-6 to TRBJ1-1; the D is unclear. The CDR3 sequence is 11 residues long. The germline gives CDR1 SGHDT, CDR2 YYEEEE. V was pared by 2 bases and J by 5 bases, with 4 bases between.

The table lists this clone with a few counts. This chain links TRBV11-3 with TRBJ2-2; possible D gene TRBD2, 6 bases. Germline values: CDR1 SGHNT, CDR2 YENEEA. Trimming shortened V by 4 bases and J by 3 bases, and 9 bases separated the two germline ends. The CDR3 is 14 residues long. The CDR3: CASSSGGDTGELFF. The CDR3 DNA sequence: TGTGCCAGCAGCTCCGGGGGTGACACCGGGGAGCTGTTTTTT.

The chain is built from TRBV10-3 and TRBJ2-7; D perhaps matches TRBD1 (5 bases). V gave up 10 bases and J gave up 4 bases, with 14 bases separating them. Germline lookup yields CDR1 ENHRY and CDR2 SYGVKD. CDR3 length equals 12 residues. CDR3 sequence reads: CATGQIEYEQYF. CDR3 bases: TGTGCCACAGGGCAGATCGAATACGAGCAGTACTTC.

The chain is built from TRBV5-1 and TRBJ2-3; D perhaps matches TRBD2 (6 bases). CDR1 is SGHRS, CDR2 YFSETQ, per germline. The CDR3 is made up of 16 amino acids. The V end was cut by 1 base, the J end by 3 bases, with 15 bases between. In DNA form, the CDR3 reads TGCGCCAGCAGCTTGAGCGGGTCAGTGATGACAGATACGCAGTATTTT. The encoded protein is CASSLSGSVMTDTQYF.

The rearrangement joins TRBV11-2 to TRBJ2-7; TRBD2 matches 7 bases. The CDR3 sequence is 13 residues long. The junction had 7 bases not matched to a gene; V was cut back by 9 bases and J by 2 bases. Germline CDR1 and CDR2: SGHAT and FQNNGV. DNA of the CDR3: TGTGCCAGTGGGGGGGGTAGGACCTACGAGCAGTACTTC. This gives the protein CASGGGRTYEQYF.

The rearrangement joins TRBV19 to TRBJ1-1; 7 bases fit TRBD1. Looked up from germline, CDR1 is LNHDA and CDR2 is SQIVND (reference sequence). The CDR3 consists of 15 residues. With V trimmed by 4 bases and J by 3 bases, 8 bases remained unmatched. The CDR3 sequence: CASSRQGYIDTEAFF. The DNA for the CDR3 is TGTGCCAGTAGTAGACAGGGATATATAGACACTGAAGCTTTCTTT.

V is TRBV5-1 and J is TRBJ2-7; D is perhaps TRBD2 (6 bases). The V gene's germline CDR1 is SGHRS and CDR2 YFSETQ. CDR3 length: 12 amino acids. Trimming removed 1 base from V and 6 bases from J, with 8 bases in between. The DNA for the CDR3 is TGCGCCAGCAGCTTGACGGGGGTCGAGCAGTACTTC. Its protein product is CASSLTGVEQYF.

This chain connects TRBV30 to TRBJ1-6, with a weak D call TRBD1 (5 bases). The CDR3 runs 13 residues. V was clipped by 3 bases and J by 5 bases, with 8 bases between them. Germline lookup yields CDR1 GTSNPN and CDR2 SVGIG (reference sequence). This CDR3 reads CAWSRADNSPLHF. CDR3 coding DNA: TGTGCCTGGAGCAGGGCGGATAATTCACCCCTCCACTTT.